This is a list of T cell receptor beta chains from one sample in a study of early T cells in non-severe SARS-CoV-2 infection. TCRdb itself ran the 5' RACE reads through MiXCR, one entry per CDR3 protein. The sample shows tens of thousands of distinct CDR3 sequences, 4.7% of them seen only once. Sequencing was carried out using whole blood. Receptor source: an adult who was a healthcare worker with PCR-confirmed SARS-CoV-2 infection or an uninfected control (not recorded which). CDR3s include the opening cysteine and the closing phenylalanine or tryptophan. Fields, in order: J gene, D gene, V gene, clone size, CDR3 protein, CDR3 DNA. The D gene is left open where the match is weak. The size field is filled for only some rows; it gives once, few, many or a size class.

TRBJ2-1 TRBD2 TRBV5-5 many CASSLVQRGAGEQFF TGTGCCAGCAGCTTGGTACAGCGGGGGGCCGGTGAGCAGTTCTTC
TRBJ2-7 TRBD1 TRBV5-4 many CASSLDQGQATWEQYF TGTGCCAGCAGCTTGGACCAAGGACAGGCGACGTGGGAGCAGTACTTC
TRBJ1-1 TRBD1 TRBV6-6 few CASSYVRTGVMNTEAFF TGTGCCAGCAGTTACGTCCGGACAGGGGTGATGAACACTGAAGCTTTCTTT
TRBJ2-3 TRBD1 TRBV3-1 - CASSQAGTGVFSDTQYF TGTGCCAGCAGCCAGGCAGGGACAGGGGTGTTTTCAGATACGCAGTATTTT
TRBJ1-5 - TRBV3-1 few CASSQRGLNQPQHF TGTGCCAGCAGCCAACGGGGTCTCAATCAGCCCCAGCATTTT
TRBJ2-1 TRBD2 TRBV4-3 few CASSQDSGGANEQFF TGCGCCAGCAGCCAAGACAGCGGGGGGGCCAATGAGCAGTTCTTC
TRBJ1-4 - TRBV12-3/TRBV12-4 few CASTLGGTLPEKLFF TGTGCCAGCACCTTGGGGGGCACACTCCCTGAAAAACTGTTTTTT
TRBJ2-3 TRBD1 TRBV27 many CASSLSAAGTGVGDTQYF TGTGCCAGCAGTTTATCGGCTGCCGGGACAGGGGTCGGAGATACGCAGTATTTT
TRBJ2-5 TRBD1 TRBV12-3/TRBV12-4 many CASSNYETGGSETQYF TGTGCCAGCAGCAATTACGAGACAGGGGGCTCGGAGACCCAGTACTTC
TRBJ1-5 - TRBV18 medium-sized CASSTFDSNQPQHF TGTGCCAGCTCAACGTTCGATAGCAATCAGCCCCAGCATTTT
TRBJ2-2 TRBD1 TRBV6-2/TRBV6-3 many CASKLTGGAAGELFF TGTGCCAGCAAATTGACAGGGGGCGCGGCCGGGGAGCTGTTTTTT
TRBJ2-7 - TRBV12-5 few CASGLGDPPYEQYF TGTGCTAGTGGTTTGGGGGACCCTCCCTACGAGCAGTACTTC
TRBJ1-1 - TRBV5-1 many CASSPVLGINTEAFF TGCGCCAGCAGCCCCGTTCTGGGGATAAACACTGAAGCTTTCTTT
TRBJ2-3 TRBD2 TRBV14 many CASSQMTSPYGTDTQYF TGTGCCAGCAGCCAAATGACTAGCCCATATGGGACAGATACGCAGTATTTT
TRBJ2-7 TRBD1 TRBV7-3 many CASSRTGRQDEQYF TGTGCCAGCAGCCGGACAGGGCGTCAAGACGAGCAGTACTTC
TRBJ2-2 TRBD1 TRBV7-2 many CASSSRDRGWTGELFF TGTGCCAGCAGCTCCCGGGACAGGGGGTGGACCGGGGAGCTGTTTTTT
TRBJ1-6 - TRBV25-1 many CASSDLKEGGTLHF TGTGCCAGCAGTGATTTAAAAGAGGGAGGGACCCTCCACTTT
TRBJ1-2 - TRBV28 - CASLGGVHGYTF TGTGCCAGCTTGGGAGGGGTGCATGGCTACACCTTC
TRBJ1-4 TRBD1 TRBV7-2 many CASSIRQGRSEKLFF TGTGCCAGCAGCATCCGACAGGGCAGAAGCGAAAAACTGTTTTTT
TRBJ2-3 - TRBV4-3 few CASSQDPPGTLGDTQYF TGCGCCAGCAGCCAAGATCCCCCCGGGACTCTTGGGGATACGCAGTATTTT
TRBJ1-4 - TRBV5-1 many CASSLGSLSGGNEKLFF TGCGCCAGCAGCTTGGGGTCTCTCTCCGGAGGGAATGAAAAACTGTTTTTT
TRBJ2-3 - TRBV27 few CASSWVAGDTQYF TGTGCCAGCAGTTGGGTAGCAGGAGATACGCAGTATTTT
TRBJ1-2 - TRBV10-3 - CAISEVGGYTF TGTGCCATCAGTGAAGTTGGTGGCTACACCTTC
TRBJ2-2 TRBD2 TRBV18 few CASSPAVAGPNTGELFF TGTGCCAGCTCACCAGCAGTAGCGGGGCCGAACACCGGGGAGCTGTTTTTT
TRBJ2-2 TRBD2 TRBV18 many CASRTSANTGELFF TGTGCCAGCCGTACTAGCGCGAACACCGGGGAGCTGTTTTTT
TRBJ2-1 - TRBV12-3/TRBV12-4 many CASSFGGGSYNEQFF TGTGCCAGCAGTTTCGGCGGAGGCTCCTACAATGAGCAGTTCTTC
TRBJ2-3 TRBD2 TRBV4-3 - CASSPGLAAKVTQYF TGCGCCAGCAGCCCCGGACTAGCGGCTAAAGTTACGCAGTATTTT
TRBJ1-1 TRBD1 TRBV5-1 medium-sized CASSFPDRGRTEAFF TGCGCCAGCAGCTTCCCGGACAGGGGGCGGACTGAAGCTTTCTTT
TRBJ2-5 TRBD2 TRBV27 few CASSLRSSGGAGETQYF TGTGCCAGCAGTTTGCGATCTAGCGGGGGCGCGGGAGAGACCCAGTACTTC
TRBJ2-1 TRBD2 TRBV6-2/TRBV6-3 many CASGISGGNEQFF TGTGCCAGCGGAATTAGCGGGGGCAATGAGCAGTTCTTC
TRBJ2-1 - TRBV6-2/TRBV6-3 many CASSSRPREQFF TGTGCCAGCAGTTCGCGGCCGCGGGAGCAGTTCTTC
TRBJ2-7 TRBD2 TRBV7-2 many CASSGSGGGSYEQYF TGTGCCAGCAGTGGTAGCGGGGGAGGCTCCTACGAGCAGTACTTC
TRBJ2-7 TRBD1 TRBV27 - CASTRTGGSYEQYF TGTGCCAGCACAAGGACAGGGGGCTCCTACGAGCAGTACTTC
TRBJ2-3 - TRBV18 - CASSPTGESEGTDTQYF TGTGCCAGCTCACCTACGGGGGAGAGCGAGGGGACAGATACGCAGTATTTT
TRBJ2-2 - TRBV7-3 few CASSSFNTGELFF TGTGCCAGCAGCTCATTTAACACCGGGGAGCTGTTTTTT
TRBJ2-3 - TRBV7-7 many CASSPSRGINTDTQYF TGTGCCAGCAGCCCTTCGAGGGGGATTAACACAGATACGCAGTATTTT
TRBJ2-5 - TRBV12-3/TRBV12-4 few CASSFTGQETQYF TGTGCCAGCAGTTTTACGGGCCAAGAGACCCAGTACTTC
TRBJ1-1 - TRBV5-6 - CASSSANIRTTEAFF TGTGCCAGCAGCTCGGCCAATATTCGAACCACTGAAGCTTTCTTT